A single sample is the source of the 19 T cell receptor beta chains below, sequenced in a study of T cells in Graves' hyperthyroidism and ophthalmopathy. Amplified TCR beta CDR3 regions came from RNA transcripts. TCR CDR3 regions were first amplified by RT-PCR with HTBI primers. In TCRdb, the multiplex PCR reads were re-called with MiXCR into one record per CDR3 protein. The sample has 450,000 to 650,000 distinct CDR3 sequences; under 20% are singletons. Source material: blood. The receptors were sampled from a woman younger than 30 with Graves' ophthalmopathy.

This chain joins TRBV4-2 and TRBJ1-1; TRBD1 might be the D (6 bases). The CDR3 consists of 14 residues. V was cut by 0 bases and J by 7 bases, with 12 bases left in between. The germline V gene has CDR1 LGHNA and CDR2 YNFKEQ. CDR3 nucleotides: TGTGCCAGCAGCCAAGATTTGGGACATTATGAAGCTTTCTTT. Translation: CASSQDLGHYEAFF.

This clonotype came up many times. The rearrangement links TRBV7-9 to TRBJ2-7; 7 bases align to TRBD1. The CDR3 has 15 amino acids. Trimming cost V 4 bases and J 2 bases; bases outside gene matches: 8. The germline CDR1 and CDR2 sequences are SEHNR and FQNEAQ (reference sequence). Here the CDR3 reads CASSSIDRAPYEQYF. CDR3 DNA: TGTGCCAGCAGCTCAATTGACAGGGCTCCCTACGAGCAGTACTTC.

The table lists this clonotype with many counts. This chain connects TRBV30 to TRBJ1-3; D remains ambiguous. The CDR3 has 14 amino acids. With 0 bases removed from V and 2 bases from J, the gap between germline ends came to 8 bases. Germline assignment: CDR1 GTSNPN and CDR2 SVGIG (reference sequence). The CDR3: CAWSVNGAGNTIYF. The CDR3, as DNA: TGTGCCTGGAGTGTAAATGGAGCTGGAAACACCATATATTTT. Full variable domain (outside the CDR3, taken from reference TRBV30 and TRBJ1-3): SQTIHQWPATLVQPVGSPLSLECTVEGTSNPNLYWYRQAAGRGLQLLFYSVGIGQISSEVPQNLSASRPQDRQFILSSKKLLLSDSGFYLCAWSVNGAGNTIYFGEGSWLTVV.

This clonotype was found a few times. This chain connects TRBV29-1 to TRBJ2-1, with TRBD2 matching over 12 bases. This CDR3 is 18 amino acids long. J was trimmed by 6 bases and V by 6 bases; bases with no gene match: 18. Germline CDR1 reads SQVTM; CDR2 reads ANQGSEA. The CDR3 nucleotides are TGCAGCGTCGCCAACACAGGGGGACTAGCGGGTAACCCCAATGAGCAGTTCTTC. Translated: CSVANTGGLAGNPNEQFF.

This sequence joins TRBV15 and TRBJ1-2; D uncertain. V lost 0 bases and J lost 6, with 20 bases in between. The CDR3 has 17 amino acids. Germline V lookup: CDR1 LNHNV, CDR2 YYDKDF (reference sequence). The CDR3 DNA sequence: TGTGCCACCAGCAGAGAACATTTGTCGGGAGGACCCAATGGCTACACCTTC. Residues: CATSREHLSGGPNGYTF. Looking up the rest from reference TRBV15 and TRBJ1-2 gives the full variable domain: DAMVIQNPRYQVTQFGKPVTLSCSQTLNHNVMYWYQQKSSQAPKLLFHYYDKDFNNEADTPDNFQSRRPNTSFCFLDIRSPGLGDTAMYLCATSREHLSGGPNGYTFGSGTRLTVV.

This clonotype occurred many times. This rearrangement joins TRBV28 to TRBJ1-6; D perhaps matches TRBD1 (6 bases). This CDR3 spans 14 amino acids. The V gene's germline CDR1 is MDHEN and CDR2 SYDVKM. The V and J ends lost 6 bases and 9 bases respectively, with 15 bases between them. Here the CDR3 reads CASSPDRLSSPLHF. The CDR3 region has the DNA TGTGCCAGCAGCCCTGACAGGTTGTCTTCACCCCTCCACTTT.

This clonotype was detected a few times. The rearrangement joins TRBV5-6 to TRBJ2-3; 7 nucleotides match TRBD2. This CDR3 is 17 amino acids long. CDR1 SGHDT and CDR2 YYEEEE come from the germline V gene. The V and J ends lost 0 bases and 0 bases, in that order; junction bases with no gene match: 7. The CDR3 nucleotides read TGTGCCAGCAGCTTGGCCCCAGCGGGGATAAGCACAGATACGCAGTATTTT. This codes for CASSLAPAGISTDTQYF.

At least ten counts were recorded for this clonotype. The chain recombines TRBV7-9 with TRBJ2-5; 7 nucleotides match TRBD1. The CDR3 totals 14 residues. V lost 3 bases and J lost 2; bases outside the gene matches: 3. Per the germline V gene, CDR1 is SEHNR and CDR2 is FQNEAQ (reference sequence). CDR3 in DNA: TGTGCCAGCAGCTTGGGGACAGAACAAGAGACCCAGTACTTC. Translation: CASSLGTEQETQYF. Drawing the rest from reference TRBV7-9 and TRBJ2-5, the complete variable domain is DTGVSQNPRHKITKRGQNVTFRCDPISEHNRLYWYRQTLGQGPEFLTYFQNEAQLEKSRLLSDRFSAERPKGSFSTLEIQRTEQGDSAMYLCASSLGTEQETQYFGPGTRLLVL.

This clonotype has at least ten counts. The chain carries TRBV12-3 or TRBV12-4 and TRBJ1-1, with D tentatively TRBD1 (6 bases). This CDR3 region has 14 residues. Trimming left V 5 bases short and J 1 base short, with 11 bases between. The CDR3 here is CASSLGASNTEAFF. The CDR3 DNA sequence: TGTGCCAGCAGTCTGGGGGCCTCGAACACTGAAGCTTTCTTT.

Remarks on this clonotype: This may arise from a read error, as a much more abundant clone is one base away. The chain employs TRBV5-1 and TRBJ1-2; weak D call: TRBD1 (5 bases). Germline assignment: CDR1 SGHRS and CDR2 YFSETQ. This CDR3 is 14 amino acids long. The germline V and J ends were trimmed by 0 bases and 6 bases, with 12 bases remaining between them. CDR3 DNA: TGCGCCAGCAGCTTGGGGGGGGGTAGTAATGGCTACACCTTC. Translating gives CASSLGGGSNGYTF.

The chain is built from TRBV4-1 and TRBJ1-5, with D perhaps TRBD1 (5 bases). The V end lost 2 bases, the J end lost 0 bases, and 8 bases lay between the germline ends. This CDR3 spans 15 amino acids. CDR1 and CDR2 from the germline V gene are MGHRA and YSYEKL. CDR3 region: CASSQIRVSNQPQHF. The DNA of the CDR3 is TGCGCCAGCAGCCAAATCAGGGTTAGCAATCAGCCCCAGCATTTT.

This clonotype has a count of ten or more. The chain uses TRBV2 and TRBJ2-3; 9 nucleotides match TRBD2. CDR1 is SNHLY and CDR2 is FYNNEI in the germline V gene. Trimming removed 5 bases from V and 3 bases from J; junction bases left unmatched: 6. The CDR3 is 15 amino acids. The CDR3 DNA sequence: TGTGCCAGCAGTATTAGCGGGAGCGAAACAGATACGCAGTATTTT. It codes for CASSISGSETDTQYF.

The chain employs TRBV4-1 and TRBJ2-5, with 10 bases lining up with TRBD1. Germline-derived CDR1 and CDR2 are MGHRA and YSYEKL. This CDR3 comprises 17 residues. V lost 6 bases and J lost 4; bases outside the gene matches: 14. DNA for the CDR3: TGCGCCAGCAGTGTCGTCCCGGGACAGGGGCGGGGAGAGACCCAGTACTTC. Encoded protein: CASSVVPGQGRGETQYF.

On this clonotype: This CDR3 is missing its conserved last phenylalanine or tryptophan, likely due to a read error. This rearrangement joins TRBV12-3 or TRBV12-4 to TRBJ2-5, with 7 bases identical to TRBD2. This CDR3 comprises 14 residues. V lost 1 base, J lost 2 bases, and 1 base stayed unmatched. For the CDR3, the DNA is TGTGCCAGCAGTTTAGGCGGGGGTCAAGAGACCCAGTACCTC. It encodes CASSLGGGQETQYL.

The table lists this clonotype with a few counts. The chain has TRBV4-1 and TRBJ2-1, with 12 bases aligning to TRBD2. In germline, CDR1 is MGHRA, CDR2 YSYEKL. The ends lost 1 base at V and 7 bases at J; junction bases unmatched: 2. The CDR3 runs 15 residues. CDR3: CASSQASGGANEQFF. The CDR3 nucleotides are TGCGCCAGCAGCCAAGCTAGCGGGGGGGCGAATGAGCAGTTCTTC.

This clonotype was seen ten or more times. This chain connects TRBV27 to TRBJ1-5; D not resolved. This CDR3 contains 17 residues. Germline lookup yields CDR1 MNHEY and CDR2 SMNVEV (reference sequence). V was cut by 1 base and J by 0 bases, with 13 bases left in between. CDR3 DNA sequence: TGTGCCAGCAGTTTATGGACGGACCGGTATAGCAATCAGCCCCAGCATTTT. As protein: CASSLWTDRYSNQPQHF.

This clonotype appeared many times. J is TRBJ2-1 and V is TRBV20-1, with a tentative D call TRBD1 (6 bases). V lost 6 bases and J lost 9, with 15 bases in between. The CDR3 runs 12 residues. Germline V gene data show CDR1 as DFQATT and CDR2 as SNEGSKA (reference sequence). The CDR3 DNA sequence: TGCAGTGCGGAACAGGGAGCAACTGAGCAGTTCTTC. Translated: CSAEQGATEQFF.

The chain carries TRBV28 and TRBJ2-1; TRBD1 agrees at 8 bases. V was clipped by 5 bases and J by 5 bases; unmatched bases: 5. Germline V CDR1 and CDR2: MDHEN, SYDVKM. The CDR3 is 14 amino acids. The CDR3 bases are TGTGCCAGCAGTCGACGGACAGGGAACAATGAGCAGTTCTTC. It yields the protein CASSRRTGNNEQFF.

The CDR3 nucleotides are TGTGCCAGCAGTTTGGGTCAGCTGCAGCCCCAGCATTTT. Its protein is CASSLGQLQPQHF. The V gene is TRBV28, the J gene TRBJ1-5, with no clear D. V lost 3 bases to trimming and J lost 7 bases, with 10 bases between them. The CDR3 consists of 13 residues. The germline V gene has CDR1 MDHEN and CDR2 SYDVKM.